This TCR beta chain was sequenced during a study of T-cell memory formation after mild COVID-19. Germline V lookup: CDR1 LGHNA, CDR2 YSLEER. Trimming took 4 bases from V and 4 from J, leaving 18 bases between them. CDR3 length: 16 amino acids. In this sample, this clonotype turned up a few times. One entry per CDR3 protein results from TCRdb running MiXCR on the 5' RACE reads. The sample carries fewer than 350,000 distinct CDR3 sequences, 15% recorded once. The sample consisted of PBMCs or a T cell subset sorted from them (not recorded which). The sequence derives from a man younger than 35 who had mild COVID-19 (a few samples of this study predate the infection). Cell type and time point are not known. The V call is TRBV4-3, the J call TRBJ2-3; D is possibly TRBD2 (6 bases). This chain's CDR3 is CASSLGGRNKADTQYF. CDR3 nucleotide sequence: TGCGCCAGCAGCCTGGGGGGACGCAACAAAGCAGATACGCAGTATTTT.